Below are 21 T cell receptor beta chains sequenced from a single sample in a study of shared clonotypes between healthy human individuals. Clones were read by immunoSEQ multiplex PCR, and TCRdb kept only the in-frame ones, dropping some. In the table there are roughly 2.4 million clones, almost 96% of which are singletons. Sequenced material: naive CD4+ T cells sorted from blood. Subset given: CD45RA+ positively selected. All receptors derive from a man younger than 30 in good health.

The chain joins TRBV5-1 to TRBJ2-5, with D possibly matching TRBD2 (5 bases). The CDR3 is 14 amino acids. Germline lookup yields CDR1 SGHRS and CDR2 YFSETQ. Trimming stripped 4 bases from V and 5 bases from J, with 15 bases between. CDR3 nucleotides: TGCGCCAGCAGCCGGGAAAGTCTTGGGGAGACCCAGTACTTC. It encodes CASSRESLGETQYF.

The J gene is TRBJ2-1, the V gene TRBV19; 7 positions match TRBD2. Germline assignment: CDR1 LNHDA and CDR2 SQIVND (reference sequence). The CDR3 contains 16 residues. The trim removed 5 bases at V and 1 base at J, leaving 8 bases unmatched. CDR3 amino acids: CASSVAGVISYNEQFF. As DNA, the CDR3 is TGTGCCAGTAGTGTCGCGGGAGTAATTTCCTACAATGAGCAGTTCTTC.

The chain recombines TRBV9 with TRBJ2-7; D may correspond to TRBD1 or TRBD2 (5 bases each). CDR3 length: 18 amino acids. V lost 0 bases, J lost 6 bases, and 25 bases lay in between. Germline-derived CDR1 and CDR2 are SGDLS and YYNGEE. CDR3 in amino acids: CASSVGLSGSAPQGEQYF. The CDR3 nucleotides read TGTGCCAGCAGCGTAGGGTTATCGGGGTCTGCCCCCCAGGGCGAGCAGTACTTC.

The CDR3 DNA is TGTGCCAGCAGCCCGCAATTGGTAAGCGGCAGCTCCTACGAGCAGTACTTC. Protein product: CASSPQLVSGSSYEQYF. The V gene is TRBV4-2, the J gene TRBJ2-7, with D maybe TRBD2 (5 bases). CDR3 length equals 17 residues. Trimming took 4 bases from V and 0 from J, leaving 19 bases between them. Per germline, CDR1 LGHNA and CDR2 YNFKEQ.

The chain has TRBV29-1 and TRBJ2-7; perhaps TRBD1 as D (7 bases). V shed 1 base and J shed 6 bases, with 10 bases lying between them. Germline loops: CDR1 SQVTM, CDR2 ANQGSEA. The CDR3 has 12 residues. CDR3 protein: CSVEGGTAEQYF. The CDR3 DNA sequence: TGCAGCGTTGAAGGCGGGACAGCCGAGCAGTACTTC.

The chain has TRBV11-2 and TRBJ2-6, with 7 bases lining up with TRBD1. The CDR3 consists of 20 residues. Per the germline V gene, CDR1 is SGHAT and CDR2 is FQNNGV. Trimming at V came to 0 bases and at J to 0 bases, leaving 11 bases not matched to a gene. The chain's CDR3 is CASSLEGWTGRSSGANVLTF. CDR3 nucleotides: TGTGCCAGCAGCTTAGAAGGGTGGACAGGTCGAAGCTCTGGGGCCAACGTCCTGACTTTC. Full variable domain (rest looked up from reference TRBV11-2 and TRBJ2-6): EAGVAQSPRYKIIEKRQSVAFWCNPISGHATLYWYQQILGQGPKLLIQFQNNGVVDDSQLPKDRFSAERLKGVDSTLKIQPAKLEDSAVYLCASSLEGWTGRSSGANVLTFGAGSRLTVL.

The gene calls are TRBV7-4 and TRBJ2-7; no clear D gene. The CDR3 is 13 residues long. Trimming removed 5 bases at V and 7 bases at J, with 15 bases between. The germline CDR1 and CDR2 sequences are SGHVT and SQSDAQ. CDR3 bases: TGTGCCAGCAGCCCTAATCGGGCGGAGGAGCAGTACTTC. Translated, it gives CASSPNRAEEQYF.

This sequence joins TRBV5-1 and TRBJ1-2; TRBD1 aligns across 7 bases. CDR3 size: 15 residues. The J segment lost 4 bases and the V segment lost 0 bases, leaving 6 bases of the junction unmatched. Germline-derived CDR1 and CDR2 are SGHRS and YFSETQ. DNA for the CDR3: TGCGCCAGCAGCTTGGAATTCGGGACAGTCTATGGCTACACCTTC. Translated: CASSLEFGTVYGYTF.

The rearrangement joins TRBV27 to TRBJ1-2; 8 nucleotides match TRBD1. CDR3 length: 15 residues. Germline trimming cut 11 bases from V and 4 bases from J; bases unmatched to any gene: 15. The germline V gene encodes CDR1 MNHEY and CDR2 SMNVEV (reference sequence). The CDR3 nucleotides read TGTGCCCTTCCAAGGGCAGGGGGCGAAATCTATGGCTACACCTTC. Translating gives CALPRAGGEIYGYTF.

With regard to this clone: Relative to the germline gene, one junction end is altered; a read error may explain this. The rearrangement joins TRBV27 to TRBJ1-1, with D possibly being TRBD1 (5 bases). CDR1 and CDR2 from the germline V gene are MNHEY and SMNVEV (reference sequence). The CDR3 length is 14 residues. The CDR3 is CASSLWGLGYGTFF. The DNA for the CDR3 is TGTGCCAGTAGTTTATGGGGGTTGGGTTACGGGACTTTCTTT.

The chain is built from TRBV6-5 and TRBJ2-3, with D hard to call. Germline CDR1 and CDR2: MNHEY and SVGAGI. This CDR3 region has 15 residues. Between the trimmed V and J ends, which lost 8 bases and 1 base, there was a span of 16 bases. CDR3 in DNA: TGTGCCAGCGGGTCCGGCGCGCTAGGCACAGATACGCAGTATTTT. Encoded protein: CASGSGALGTDTQYF.

The chain is built from TRBV20-1 and TRBJ2-1; TRBD2 agrees at 7 bases. V dropped 8 bases and J dropped 9; count of bases not matched to a gene: 7. CDR1 DFQATT and CDR2 SNEGSKA come from the germline V gene (reference sequence). The CDR3 extends over 11 amino acids. CDR3 coding DNA: TGCAGTAGACTAGCTTGGGCTGAGCAGTTCTTC. The encoded protein is CSRLAWAEQFF.

This chain uses TRBV2 with TRBJ2-5; D ambiguous. This CDR3 has 11 residues. The germline CDR1 and CDR2 sequences are SNHLY and FYNNEI. This CDR3 is CATRFGETQYF. The CDR3 DNA reads as TGTGCGACGAGGTTCGGAGAGACCCAGTACTTC.

The chain carries TRBV20-1 and TRBJ1-2; D unresolved. Trimming pared 0 bases from V and 8 bases from J, leaving 1 base between. Per the germline V gene, CDR1 is DFQATT and CDR2 is SNEGSKA (reference sequence). The CDR3 sequence is 9 residues long. The CDR3 DNA follows: TGCAGTGCTAGAGAGGGCTACACCTTC. Encoded protein: CSAREGYTF.

CDR3 residues: CASSLGGRSDTQYF. For the CDR3, the DNA is TGTGCCAGCAGCTTGGGCGGGAGATCAGATACGCAGTATTTT. The V call is TRBV7-2, the J call TRBJ2-3, with 7 bases lining up with TRBD2. CDR1 and CDR2 from the germline V gene are SGHTA and FQGNSA. V was pared by 3 bases and J by 4 bases, with 4 bases of the junction left unmatched. The CDR3 has 14 amino acids.

This chain joins TRBV25-1 and TRBJ2-5; D might be TRBD1 (5 bases). The length of the CDR3 is 17 residues. Germline CDR1 and CDR2: MGHDK and SYGVNS. V shed 3 bases and J shed 4 bases, with 21 bases lying between them. This CDR3 reads CASSDSRTQGLRETQYF. DNA for the CDR3: TGTGCCAGCAGTGACTCCCGTACGCAGGGCTTGCGAGAGACCCAGTACTTC.

This clone has only one observation. The rearrangement joins TRBV1 to TRBJ2-4; TRBD2 is the table's D call, not checked against the DNA. TRBV1 is flagged as a pseudogene. The CDR3 covers 16 residues. The CDR3 loop reads CTSSQDRRRFKNIQYF. DNA of the CDR3: TGCACCAGCAGCCAAGATCGACGGCGGTTCAAAAACATTCAGTACTTC.

This chain connects TRBV4-1 to TRBJ2-1; 8 bases agree with TRBD2. The CDR3 spans 15 residues. Trimming cost V 1 base and J 5 bases; bases outside gene matches: 4. Germline CDR1 and CDR2: MGHRA and YSYEKL. This CDR3 is CASSQGRTSNNEQFF. For the CDR3, the DNA is TGCGCCAGCAGCCAAGGGCGGACTAGCAACAATGAGCAGTTCTTC.

The rearrangement links TRBV5-5 to TRBJ2-7; no clear D gene. Per germline, CDR1 SGHKS and CDR2 YYEKEE (reference sequence). Trimming shortened V by 2 bases and J by 0 bases, and 6 bases separated the two germline ends. The CDR3 length is 13 residues. The CDR3 bases are TGTGCCAGCAGCTTTGTCGCCTCCTACGAGCAGTACTTC. Its translation: CASSFVASYEQYF.

A single count supports this clone. The chain has TRBV15 and TRBJ1-6; D unresolved. There are 17 residues in the CDR3. Trimming pared 3 bases from V and 4 bases from J, leaving 16 bases between. Germline V gene data show CDR1 as LNHNV and CDR2 as YYDKDF (reference sequence). The CDR3: CATSRTSDSVYNSPLHF. The CDR3 DNA reads TGTGCCACCAGCAGGACCTCCGATTCCGTTTATAATTCACCCCTCCACTTT.

The chain joins TRBV6-9 to TRBJ2-7; the match to TRBD2 covers 9 bases. The CDR3 is 14 amino acids. Germline assignment: CDR1 MNHGY and CDR2 SVAAGI. With V trimmed by 5 bases and J by 2 bases, 4 bases remained unmatched. This CDR3 reads CASSKREEPYEQYF. In DNA, the CDR3 is TGTGCCAGCAGTAAGCGGGAGGAACCCTACGAGCAGTACTTC.